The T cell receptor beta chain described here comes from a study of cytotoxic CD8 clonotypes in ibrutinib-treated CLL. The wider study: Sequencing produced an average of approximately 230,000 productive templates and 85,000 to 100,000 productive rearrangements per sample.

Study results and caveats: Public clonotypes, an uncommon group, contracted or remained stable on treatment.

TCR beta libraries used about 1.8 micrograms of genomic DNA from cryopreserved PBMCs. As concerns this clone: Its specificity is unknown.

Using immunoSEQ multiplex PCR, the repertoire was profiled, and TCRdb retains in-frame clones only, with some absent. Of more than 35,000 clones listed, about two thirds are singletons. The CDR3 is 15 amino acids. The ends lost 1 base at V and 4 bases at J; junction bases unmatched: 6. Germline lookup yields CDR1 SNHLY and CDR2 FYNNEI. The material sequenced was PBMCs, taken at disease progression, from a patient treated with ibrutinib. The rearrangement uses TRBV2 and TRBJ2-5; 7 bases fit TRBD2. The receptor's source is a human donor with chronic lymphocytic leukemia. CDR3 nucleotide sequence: TGTGCCAGCAGTGAAGGGGATAGGGAGGGAGAGACCCAGTACTTC. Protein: CASSEGDREGETQYF.